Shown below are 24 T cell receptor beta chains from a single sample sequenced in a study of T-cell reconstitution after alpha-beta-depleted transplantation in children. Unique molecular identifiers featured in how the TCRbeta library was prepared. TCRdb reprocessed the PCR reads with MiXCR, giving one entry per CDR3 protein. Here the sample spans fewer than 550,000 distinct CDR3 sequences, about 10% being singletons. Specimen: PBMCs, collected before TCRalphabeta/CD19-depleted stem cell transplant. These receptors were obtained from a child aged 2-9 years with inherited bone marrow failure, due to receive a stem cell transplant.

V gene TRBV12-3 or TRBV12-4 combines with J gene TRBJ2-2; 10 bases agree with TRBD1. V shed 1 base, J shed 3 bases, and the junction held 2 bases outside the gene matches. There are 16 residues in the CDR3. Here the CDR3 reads CASSLGQGADTGELFF. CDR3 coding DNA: TGTGCCAGCAGTTTAGGACAGGGGGCGGACACCGGGGAGCTGTTTTTT.

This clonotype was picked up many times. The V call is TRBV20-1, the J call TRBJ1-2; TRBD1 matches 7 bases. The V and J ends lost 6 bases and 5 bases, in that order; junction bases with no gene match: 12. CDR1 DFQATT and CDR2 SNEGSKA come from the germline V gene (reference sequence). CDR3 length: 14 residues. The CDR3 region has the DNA TGCAGTGCCGACCTGACAGGGTCTTGGTATGGCTACACCTTC. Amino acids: CSADLTGSWYGYTF.

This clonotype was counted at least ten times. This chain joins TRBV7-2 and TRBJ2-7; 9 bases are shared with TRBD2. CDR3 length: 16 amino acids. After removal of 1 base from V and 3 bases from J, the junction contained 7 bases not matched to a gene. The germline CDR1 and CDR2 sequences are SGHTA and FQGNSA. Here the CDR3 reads CASSLVHLAGIYEQYF. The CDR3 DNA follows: TGTGCCAGCAGCTTAGTGCATCTAGCGGGAATCTACGAGCAGTACTTC. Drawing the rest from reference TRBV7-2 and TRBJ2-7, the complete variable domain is GAGVSQSPSNKVTEKGKDVELRCDPISGHTALYWYRQSLGQGLEFLIYFQGNSAPDKSGLPSDRFSAERTGGSVSTLTIQRTQQEDSAVYLCASSLVHLAGIYEQYFGPGTRLTVT.

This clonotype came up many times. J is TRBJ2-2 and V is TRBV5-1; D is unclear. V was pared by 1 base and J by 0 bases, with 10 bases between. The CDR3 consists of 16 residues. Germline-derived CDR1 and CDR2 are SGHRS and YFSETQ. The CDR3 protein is CASSLQFSANTGELFF. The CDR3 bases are TGCGCCAGCAGCTTGCAATTCAGCGCGAACACCGGGGAGCTGTTTTTT.

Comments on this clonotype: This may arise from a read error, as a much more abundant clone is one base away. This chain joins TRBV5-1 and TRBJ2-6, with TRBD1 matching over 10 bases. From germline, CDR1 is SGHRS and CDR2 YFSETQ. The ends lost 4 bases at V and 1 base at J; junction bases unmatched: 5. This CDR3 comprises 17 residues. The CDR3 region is CASSVGTGVSGANVLTF. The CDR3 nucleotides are TGCGCCAGCAGCGTCGGGACAGGGGTTTCTGGGGCCAACGTCCTGACTTTC.

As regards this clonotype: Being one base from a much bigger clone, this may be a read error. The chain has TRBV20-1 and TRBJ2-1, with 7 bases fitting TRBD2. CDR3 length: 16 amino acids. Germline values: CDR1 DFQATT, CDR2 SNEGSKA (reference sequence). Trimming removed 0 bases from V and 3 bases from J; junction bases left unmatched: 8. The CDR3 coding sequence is TGCAGTGCTAGAGATCGCGGCGGGAGCTGCTACAATGAGCAGTTCTTC. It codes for CSARDRGGSCYNEQFF.

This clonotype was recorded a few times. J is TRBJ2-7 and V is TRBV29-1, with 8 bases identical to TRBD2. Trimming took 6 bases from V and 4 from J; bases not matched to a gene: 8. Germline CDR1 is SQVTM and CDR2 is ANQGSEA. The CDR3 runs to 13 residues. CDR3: CSVVGLGVYEQYF. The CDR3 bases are TGCAGCGTCGTGGGACTAGGAGTTTACGAGCAGTACTTC.

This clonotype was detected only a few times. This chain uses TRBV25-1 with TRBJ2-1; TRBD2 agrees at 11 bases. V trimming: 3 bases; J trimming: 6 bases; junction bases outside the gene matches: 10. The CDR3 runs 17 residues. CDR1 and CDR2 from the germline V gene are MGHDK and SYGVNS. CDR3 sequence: CASSDRRASGRSNEQFF. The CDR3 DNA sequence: TGTGCCAGCAGTGACCGAAGGGCTAGCGGGAGGAGCAATGAGCAGTTCTTC.

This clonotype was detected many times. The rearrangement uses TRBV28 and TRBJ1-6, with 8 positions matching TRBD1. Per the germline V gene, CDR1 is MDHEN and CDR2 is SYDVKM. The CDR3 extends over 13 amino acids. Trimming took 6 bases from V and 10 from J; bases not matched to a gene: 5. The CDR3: CASRRQGNSPLHF. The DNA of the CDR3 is TGTGCCAGCAGGCGACAGGGGAACTCACCCCTCCACTTT.

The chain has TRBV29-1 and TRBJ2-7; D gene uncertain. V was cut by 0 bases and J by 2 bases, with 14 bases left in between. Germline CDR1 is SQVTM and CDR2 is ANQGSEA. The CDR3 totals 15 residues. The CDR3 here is CSVEEREAFPYEQYF. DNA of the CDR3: TGCAGCGTTGAAGAACGAGAAGCGTTCCCCTACGAGCAGTACTTC.

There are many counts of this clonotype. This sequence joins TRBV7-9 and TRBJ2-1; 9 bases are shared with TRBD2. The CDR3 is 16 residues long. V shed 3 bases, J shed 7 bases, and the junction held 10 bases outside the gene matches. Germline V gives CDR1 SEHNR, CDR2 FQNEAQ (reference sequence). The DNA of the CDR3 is TGTGCCAGCAGCTTTAGCGCTAGCGGGGCTTTTAATGAGCAGTTCTTC. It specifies CASSFSASGAFNEQFF. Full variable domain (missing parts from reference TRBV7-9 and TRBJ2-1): DTGVSQNPRHKITKRGQNVTFRCDPISEHNRLYWYRQTLGQGPEFLTYFQNEAQLEKSRLLSDRFSAERPKGSFSTLEIQRTEQGDSAMYLCASSFSASGAFNEQFFGPGTRLTVL.

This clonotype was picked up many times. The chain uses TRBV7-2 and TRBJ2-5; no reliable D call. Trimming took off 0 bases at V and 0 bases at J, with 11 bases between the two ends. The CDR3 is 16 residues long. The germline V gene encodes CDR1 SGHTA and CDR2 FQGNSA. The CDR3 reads CASSLAASQYQETQYF. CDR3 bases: TGTGCCAGCAGCTTAGCGGCCAGTCAGTACCAAGAGACCCAGTACTTC.

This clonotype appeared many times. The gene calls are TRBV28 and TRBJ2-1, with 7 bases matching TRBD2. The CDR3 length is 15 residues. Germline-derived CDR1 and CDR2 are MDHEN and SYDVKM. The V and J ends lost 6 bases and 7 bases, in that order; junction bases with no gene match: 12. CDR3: CASSPGLSSGNEQFF. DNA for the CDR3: TGTGCCAGCAGCCCCGGACTGAGTAGCGGGAATGAGCAGTTCTTC.

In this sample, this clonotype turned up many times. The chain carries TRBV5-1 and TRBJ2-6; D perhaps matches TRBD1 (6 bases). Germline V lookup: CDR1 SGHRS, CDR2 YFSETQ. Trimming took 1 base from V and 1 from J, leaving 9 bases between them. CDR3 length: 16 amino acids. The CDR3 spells CASSLRTVSGANVLTF. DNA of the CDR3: TGCGCCAGCAGCTTGAGGACAGTTTCTGGGGCCAACGTCCTGACTTTC.

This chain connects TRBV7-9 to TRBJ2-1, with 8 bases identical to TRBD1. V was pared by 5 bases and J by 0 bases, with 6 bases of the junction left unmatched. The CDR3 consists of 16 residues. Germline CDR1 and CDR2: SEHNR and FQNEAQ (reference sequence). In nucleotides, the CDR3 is TGTGCCAGCAGCCCACAGGGGGAAGTCTCCTACAATGAGCAGTTCTTC. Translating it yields CASSPQGEVSYNEQFF.

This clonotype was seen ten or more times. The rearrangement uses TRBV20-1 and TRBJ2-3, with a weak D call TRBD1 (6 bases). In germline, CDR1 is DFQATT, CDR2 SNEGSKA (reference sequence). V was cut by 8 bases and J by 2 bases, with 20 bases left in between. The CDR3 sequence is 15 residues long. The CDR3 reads CSKYRVQGATDTQYF. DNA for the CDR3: TGCAGTAAATACAGGGTGCAAGGGGCCACAGATACGCAGTATTTT.

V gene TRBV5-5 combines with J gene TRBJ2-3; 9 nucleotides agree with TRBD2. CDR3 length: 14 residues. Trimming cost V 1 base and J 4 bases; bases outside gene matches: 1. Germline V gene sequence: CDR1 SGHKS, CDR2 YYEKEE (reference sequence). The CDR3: CASSLRTSADTQYF. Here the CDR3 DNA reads TGTGCCAGCAGCTTGAGGACTAGCGCAGATACGCAGTATTTT.

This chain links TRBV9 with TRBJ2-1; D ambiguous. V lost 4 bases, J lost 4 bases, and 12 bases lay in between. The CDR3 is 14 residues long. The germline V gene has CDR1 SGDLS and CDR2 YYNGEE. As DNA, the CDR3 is TGTGCCAGCAGCCCATCGAAGTTTTACAATGAGCAGTTCTTC. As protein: CASSPSKFYNEQFF.

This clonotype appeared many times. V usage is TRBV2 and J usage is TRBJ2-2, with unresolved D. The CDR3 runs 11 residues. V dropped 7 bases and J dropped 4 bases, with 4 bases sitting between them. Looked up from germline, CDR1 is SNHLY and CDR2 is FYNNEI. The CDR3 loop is CASMATGELFF. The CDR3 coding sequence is TGTGCCAGCATGGCCACCGGGGAGCTGTTTTTT.

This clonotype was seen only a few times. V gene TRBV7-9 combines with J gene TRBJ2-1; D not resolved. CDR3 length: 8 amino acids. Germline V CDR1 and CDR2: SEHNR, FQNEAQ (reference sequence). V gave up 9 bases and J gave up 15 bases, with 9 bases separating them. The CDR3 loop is CASGPLFF. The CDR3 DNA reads TGTGCCAGTGGGCCTTTGTTCTTC.

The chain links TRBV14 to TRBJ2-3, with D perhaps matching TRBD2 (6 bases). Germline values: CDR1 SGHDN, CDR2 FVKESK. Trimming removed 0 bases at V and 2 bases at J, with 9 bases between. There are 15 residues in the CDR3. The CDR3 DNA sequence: TGTGCCAGCAGCCAAGACGGCGGGACCACAGATACGCAGTATTTT. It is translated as CASSQDGGTTDTQYF.

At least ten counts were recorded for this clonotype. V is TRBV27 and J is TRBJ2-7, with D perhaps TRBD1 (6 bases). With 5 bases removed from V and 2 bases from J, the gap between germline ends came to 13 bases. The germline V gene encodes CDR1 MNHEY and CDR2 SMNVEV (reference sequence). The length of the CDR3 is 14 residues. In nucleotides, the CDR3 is TGTGCCAGCAGTCCCGGGACAACTACCTACGAGCAGTACTTC. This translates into CASSPGTTTYEQYF.

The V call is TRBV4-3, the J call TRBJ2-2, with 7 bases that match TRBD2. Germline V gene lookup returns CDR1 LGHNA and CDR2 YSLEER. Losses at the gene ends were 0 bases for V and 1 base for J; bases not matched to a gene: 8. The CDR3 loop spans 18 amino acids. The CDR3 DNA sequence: TGCGCCAGCAGCCAAGAGGAGGGCCTAGCGGAGAACACCGGGGAGCTGTTTTTT. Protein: CASSQEEGLAENTGELFF.

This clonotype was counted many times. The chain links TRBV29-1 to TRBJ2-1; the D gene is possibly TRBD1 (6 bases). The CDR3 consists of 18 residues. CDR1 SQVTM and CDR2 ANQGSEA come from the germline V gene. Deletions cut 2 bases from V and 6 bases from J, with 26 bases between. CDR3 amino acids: CSVESVLWYQQGANEQFF. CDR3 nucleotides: TGCAGCGTTGAATCAGTTCTCTGGTACCAACAGGGAGCCAATGAGCAGTTCTTC.